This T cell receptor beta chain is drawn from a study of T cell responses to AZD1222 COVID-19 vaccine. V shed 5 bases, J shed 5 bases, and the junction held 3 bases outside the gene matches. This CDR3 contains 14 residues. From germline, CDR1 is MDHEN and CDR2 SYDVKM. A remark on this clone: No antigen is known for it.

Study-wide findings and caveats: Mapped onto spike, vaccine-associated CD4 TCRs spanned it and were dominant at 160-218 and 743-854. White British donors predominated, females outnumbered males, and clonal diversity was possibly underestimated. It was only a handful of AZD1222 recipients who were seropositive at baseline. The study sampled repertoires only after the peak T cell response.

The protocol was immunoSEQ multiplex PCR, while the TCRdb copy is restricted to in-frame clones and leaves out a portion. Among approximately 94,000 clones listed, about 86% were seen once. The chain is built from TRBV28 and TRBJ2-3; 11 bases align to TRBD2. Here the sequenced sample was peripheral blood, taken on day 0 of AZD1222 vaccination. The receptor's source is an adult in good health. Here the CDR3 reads CASSPTSGRDTQYF. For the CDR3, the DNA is TGTGCCAGCAGTCCCACTAGCGGGAGAGATACGCAGTATTTT.